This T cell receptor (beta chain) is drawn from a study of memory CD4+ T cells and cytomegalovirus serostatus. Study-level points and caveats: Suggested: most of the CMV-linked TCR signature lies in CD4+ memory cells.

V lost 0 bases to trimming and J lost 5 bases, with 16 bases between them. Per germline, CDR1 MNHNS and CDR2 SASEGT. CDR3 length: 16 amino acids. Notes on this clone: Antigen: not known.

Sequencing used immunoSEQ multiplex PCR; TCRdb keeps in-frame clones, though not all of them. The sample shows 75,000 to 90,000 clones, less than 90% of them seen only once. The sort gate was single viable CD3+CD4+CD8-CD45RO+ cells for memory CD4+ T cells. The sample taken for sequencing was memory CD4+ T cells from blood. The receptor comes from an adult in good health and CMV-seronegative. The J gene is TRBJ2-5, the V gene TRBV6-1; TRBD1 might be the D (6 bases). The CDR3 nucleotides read TGTGCCAGCAGTGAAGCGTGGGCAACCCAGGGGGAGACCCAGTACTTC. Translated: CASSEAWATQGETQYF.